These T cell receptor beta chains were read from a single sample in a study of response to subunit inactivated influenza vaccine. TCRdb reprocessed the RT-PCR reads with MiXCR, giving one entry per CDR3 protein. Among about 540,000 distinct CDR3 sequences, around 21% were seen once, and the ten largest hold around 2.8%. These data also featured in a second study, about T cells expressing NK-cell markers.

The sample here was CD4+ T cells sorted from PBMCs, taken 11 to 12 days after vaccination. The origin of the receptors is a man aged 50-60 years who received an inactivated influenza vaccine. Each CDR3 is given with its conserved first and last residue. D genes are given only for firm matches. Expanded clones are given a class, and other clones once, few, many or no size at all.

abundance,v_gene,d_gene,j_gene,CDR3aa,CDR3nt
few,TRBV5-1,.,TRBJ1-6,CASSLEVRQGSPLHF,TGCGCCAGCAGCTTGGAGGTCAGGCAGGGCTCACCCCTCCACTTT
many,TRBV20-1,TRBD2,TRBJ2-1,CSARRLAGGRGEQFF,TGCAGTGCTAGAAGACTAGCGGGAGGACGCGGGGAGCAGTTCTTC
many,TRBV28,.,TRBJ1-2,CASSLFNYGYTF,TGTGCCAGCAGTTTATTCAATTATGGCTACACCTTC
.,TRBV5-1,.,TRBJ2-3,CASSLEGPRSTDTQYF,TGCGCCAGCAGCTTGGAGGGGCCGCGTAGCACAGATACGCAGTATTTT
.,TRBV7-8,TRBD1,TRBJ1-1,CASSRAPGQGYTEAFF,TGTGCCAGCAGCCGTGCCCCCGGACAGGGTTATACTGAAGCTTTCTTT
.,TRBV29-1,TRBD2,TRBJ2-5,CSGAGTSAETQYF,TGCAGCGGAGCCGGGACTAGCGCAGAGACCCAGTACTTC
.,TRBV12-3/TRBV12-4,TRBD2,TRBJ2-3,CASSTAGSRRTDTQYF,TGTGCCAGCAGTACAGCGGGGTCCCGTAGGACAGATACGCAGTATTTT
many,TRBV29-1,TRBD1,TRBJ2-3,CSVSTGQGTASTDTQYF,TGCAGCGTTTCTACGGGACAGGGGACCGCTAGCACAGATACGCAGTATTTT
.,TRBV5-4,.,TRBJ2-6,CASRDTGLGANVRTF,TGTGCCAGCAGGGATACAGGGTTGGGGGCCAACGTCCGGACTTTC
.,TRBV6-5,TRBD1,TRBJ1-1,CASSYRDRGQAFF,TGTGCCAGCAGTTACCGGGACAGGGGGCAAGCTTTCTTT
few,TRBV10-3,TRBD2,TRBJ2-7,CAISDPGTSGTYEQYF,TGTGCCATCAGTGATCCCGGGACTAGCGGGACCTACGAGCAGTACTTC
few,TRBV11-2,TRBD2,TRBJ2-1,CASSLWDGREIDEQFF,TGTGCCAGCAGCTTATGGGACGGGCGGGAGATAGATGAGCAGTTCTTC
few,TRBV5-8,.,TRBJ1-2,CASSQRDGANYGYTF,TGTGCCAGCAGCCAAAGGGACGGGGCTAACTATGGCTACACCTTC
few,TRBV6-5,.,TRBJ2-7,CASSYRQGYEQYF,TGTGCCAGCAGTTACAGGCAGGGGTACGAGCAGTACTTC
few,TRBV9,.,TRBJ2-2,CASRLENTGELFF,TGTGCCAGCAGACTAGAGAACACCGGGGAGCTGTTTTTT
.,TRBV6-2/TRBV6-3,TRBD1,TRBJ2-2,CASSRDRGSQGTGELFF,TGTGCCAGCAGTCGGGACAGGGGGTCGCAAGGTACCGGGGAGCTGTTTTTT
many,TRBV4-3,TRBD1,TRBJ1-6,CASSQDRRQGVPRGSSYNSPLHF,TGCGCCAGCAGCCAAGATAGGAGACAGGGGGTGCCGAGAGGGAGCTCCTATAATTCACCCCTCCACTTT
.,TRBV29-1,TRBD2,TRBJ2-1,CSVVPGTGTSGGTYNEQFF,TGCAGCGTTGTACCCGGGACAGGGACTAGCGGGGGGACCTACAATGAGCAGTTCTTC
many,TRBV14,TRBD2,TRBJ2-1,CASSPGGTYNEQFF,TGTGCCAGCAGCCCGGGGGGTACCTACAATGAGCAGTTCTTC
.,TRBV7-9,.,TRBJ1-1,CASSFLGSTEAFF,TGTGCCAGCAGCTTTCTGGGAAGCACTGAAGCTTTCTTT
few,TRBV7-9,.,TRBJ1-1,CASSFPQNTEAFF,TGTGCCAGCAGCTTCCCACAAAACACTGAAGCTTTCTTT
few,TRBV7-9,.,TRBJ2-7,CASSFGQNEQYF,TGTGCCAGCAGCTTCGGTCAGAACGAGCAGTACTTC
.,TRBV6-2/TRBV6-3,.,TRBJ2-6,CASTRDGIGANVLTF,TGTGCCAGCACTCGAGATGGGATTGGGGCCAACGTCCTGACTTTC
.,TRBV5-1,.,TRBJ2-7,CASSLNVEQYF,TGCGCCAGCAGCTTGAATGTGGAGCAGTACTTC
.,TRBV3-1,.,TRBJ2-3,CASSQGGQDTDTQYF,TGTGCCAGCAGCCAAGGAGGGCAGGACACAGATACGCAGTATTTT
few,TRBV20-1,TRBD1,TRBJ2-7,CSARGVLPGQGLSYEQYF,TGCAGTGCTAGAGGAGTACTGCCGGGACAGGGGTTATCCTACGAGCAGTACTTC
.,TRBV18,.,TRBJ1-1,CASSPGTVTEAFF,TGTGCCAGCTCACCGGGTACCGTCACTGAAGCTTTCTTT
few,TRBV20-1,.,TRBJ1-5,CSARDQGKAGPQHF,TGCAGTGCTAGAGACCAGGGGAAGGCGGGGCCCCAGCATTTT
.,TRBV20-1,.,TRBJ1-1,CRGVGGNTEAFF,TGCAGGGGCGTGGGGGGGAACACTGAAGCTTTCTTT
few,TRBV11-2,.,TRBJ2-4,CASSLEGGSQYF,TGTGCCAGCAGCTTAGAGGGAGGAAGTCAGTACTTC
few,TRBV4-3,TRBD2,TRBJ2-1,CASSLRLAGDYNEQFF,TGCGCCAGCAGCCTAAGACTAGCGGGAGATTACAATGAGCAGTTCTTC
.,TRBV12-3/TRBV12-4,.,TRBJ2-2,CAFGKGNTGELFF,TGTGCCTTCGGAAAGGGAAACACCGGGGAGCTGTTTTTT
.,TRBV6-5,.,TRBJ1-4,CASSHRLSGQAHRKLFF,TGTGCCAGCAGTCACAGATTAAGTGGGCAGGCCCATCGAAAACTGTTTTTT
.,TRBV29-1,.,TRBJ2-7,CSVGPGLHTYEQYF,TGCAGCGTGGGACCGGGACTCCATACCTACGAGCAGTACTTC
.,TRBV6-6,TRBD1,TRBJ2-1,CASSYSRTGYNEQFF,TGTGCCAGCAGTTACTCTCGGACAGGGTACAATGAGCAGTTCTTC
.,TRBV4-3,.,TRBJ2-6,CASSPSVLSGANVLTF,TGCGCCAGCAGCCCTTCGGTCCTCTCTGGGGCCAACGTCCTGACTTTC
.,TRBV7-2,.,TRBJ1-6,CASSLEWQSYNSPLHF,TGTGCCAGCAGCTTAGAATGGCAGTCTTATAATTCACCCCTCCACTTT
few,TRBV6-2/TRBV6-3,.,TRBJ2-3,CASSYRRTSASTDTQYF,TGTGCCAGCAGTTACAGGAGAACCAGTGCTAGCACAGATACGCAGTATTTT
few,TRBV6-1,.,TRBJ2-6,CASRRGGTGANVLTF,TGTGCCAGCAGACGAGGGGGGACTGGGGCCAACGTCCTGACTTTC
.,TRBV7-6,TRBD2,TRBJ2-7,CASSLIVSGRGEQYF,TGTGCCAGCAGCTTAATAGTTAGCGGGAGGGGTGAGCAGTACTTC
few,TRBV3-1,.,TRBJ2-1,CASSQEGRYNEQFF,TGTGCCAGCAGCCAAGAAGGCAGATACAATGAGCAGTTCTTC
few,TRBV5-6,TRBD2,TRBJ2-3,CASSSGPGGSGTDTQYF,TGTGCCAGCAGCTCTGGCCCGGGGGGGTCGGGCACAGATACGCAGTATTTT
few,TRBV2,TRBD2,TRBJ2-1,CASKQASGNLEQFF,TGTGCCAGCAAGCAGGCTAGCGGGAATCTTGAGCAGTTCTTC
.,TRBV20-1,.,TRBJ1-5,CSARANRNQPQHF,TGCAGTGCTAGAGCGAACAGAAATCAGCCCCAGCATTTT
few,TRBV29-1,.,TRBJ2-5,CSVDRGSRETQYF,TGCAGCGTTGACAGGGGATCACGGGAGACCCAGTACTTC
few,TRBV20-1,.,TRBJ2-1,CSASGKGEQQFF,TGCAGTGCTAGTGGCAAGGGTGAGCAGCAGTTCTTC
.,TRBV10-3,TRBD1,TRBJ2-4,CATIGQGMDANKNIQYF,TGTGCCACCATTGGACAGGGGATGGATGCTAACAAAAACATTCAGTACTTC
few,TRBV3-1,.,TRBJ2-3,CASSPSDSRGQYF,TGTGCCAGCAGTCCCTCGGACAGCCGGGGGCAGTATTTT
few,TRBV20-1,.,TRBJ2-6,CSGAGGSSGANVLTF,TGCAGTGGGGCTGGAGGGTCCTCTGGGGCCAACGTCCTGACTTTC
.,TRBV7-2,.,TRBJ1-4,CASSFRISTNEKLFF,TGTGCCAGCAGCTTTAGGATTTCAACTAATGAAAAACTGTTTTTT
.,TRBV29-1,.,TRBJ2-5,CSVEVQWETQYF,TGCAGCGTTGAAGTACAGTGGGAGACCCAGTACTTC
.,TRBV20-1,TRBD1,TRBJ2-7,CSAPRTGSYEQYF,TGCAGTGCTCCGCGGACAGGGAGTTACGAGCAGTACTTC
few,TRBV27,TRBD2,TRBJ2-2,CASSSGLLNTGELFF,TGTGCCAGCAGTTCGGGACTACTAAACACCGGGGAGCTGTTTTTT
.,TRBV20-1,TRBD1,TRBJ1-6,CSARIRQGNNSPLHF,TGCAGTGCTAGGATACGACAGGGCAATAATTCACCCCTCCACTTT
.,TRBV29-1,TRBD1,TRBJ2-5,CSVTGQNQETQYF,TGCAGCGTTACGGGACAGAACCAAGAGACCCAGTACTTC
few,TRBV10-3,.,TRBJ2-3,CAISEQGFGTDTQYF,TGTGCCATCAGTGAACAGGGTTTTGGCACAGATACGCAGTATTTT